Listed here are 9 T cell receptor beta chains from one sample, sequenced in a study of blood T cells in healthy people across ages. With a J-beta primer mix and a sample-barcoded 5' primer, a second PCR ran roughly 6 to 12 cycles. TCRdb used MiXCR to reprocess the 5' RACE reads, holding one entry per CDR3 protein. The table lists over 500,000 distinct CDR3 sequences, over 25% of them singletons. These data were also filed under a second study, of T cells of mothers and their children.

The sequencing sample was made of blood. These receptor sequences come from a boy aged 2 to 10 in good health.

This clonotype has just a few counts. CDR3 residues: CASSQVSGGNTEAFF. In nucleotides, the CDR3 is TGTGCCAGCAGCCAAGTTTCGGGGGGGAACACTGAAGCTTTCTTT. The chain recombines TRBV3-1 with TRBJ1-1; D might be TRBD1 (5 bases). Germline V gene data show CDR1 as LGHDT and CDR2 as YNNKEL (reference sequence). There are 15 residues in the CDR3. V was trimmed by 1 base and J by 1 base, leaving 10 bases between them.

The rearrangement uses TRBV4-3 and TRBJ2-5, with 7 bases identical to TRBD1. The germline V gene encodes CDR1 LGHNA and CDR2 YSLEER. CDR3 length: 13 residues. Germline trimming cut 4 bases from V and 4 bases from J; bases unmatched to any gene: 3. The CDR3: CASSPGTAETQYF. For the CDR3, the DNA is TGCGCCAGCAGCCCTGGGACAGCAGAGACCCAGTACTTC.

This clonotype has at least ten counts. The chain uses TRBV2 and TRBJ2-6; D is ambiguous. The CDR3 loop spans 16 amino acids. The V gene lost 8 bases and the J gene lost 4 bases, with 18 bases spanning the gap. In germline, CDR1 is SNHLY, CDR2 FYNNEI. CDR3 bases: TGTGCCAGCCGGCCCCGGAGAAGGGCCGGGGCCAACGTCCTGACTTTC. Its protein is CASRPRRRAGANVLTF.

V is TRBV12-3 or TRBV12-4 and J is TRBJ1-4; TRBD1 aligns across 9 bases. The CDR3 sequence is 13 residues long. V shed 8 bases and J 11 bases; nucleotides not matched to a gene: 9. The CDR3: CASQGTGKLKLFF. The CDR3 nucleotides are TGTGCCAGCCAAGGGACAGGGAAGTTGAAACTGTTTTTT.

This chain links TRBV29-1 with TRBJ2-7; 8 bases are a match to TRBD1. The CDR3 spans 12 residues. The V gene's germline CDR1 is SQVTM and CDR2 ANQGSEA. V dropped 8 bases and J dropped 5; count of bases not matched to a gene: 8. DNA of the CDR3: TGCAGCACCTGGACAGGGCGGGACGAGCAGTACTTC. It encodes CSTWTGRDEQYF.

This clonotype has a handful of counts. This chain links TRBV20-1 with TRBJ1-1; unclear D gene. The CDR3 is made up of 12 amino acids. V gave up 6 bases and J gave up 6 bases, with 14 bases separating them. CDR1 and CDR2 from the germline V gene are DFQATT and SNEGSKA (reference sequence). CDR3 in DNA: TGCAGTGCCCCTGCACAGTCCGCTGAAGCTTTCTTT. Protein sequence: CSAPAQSAEAFF.

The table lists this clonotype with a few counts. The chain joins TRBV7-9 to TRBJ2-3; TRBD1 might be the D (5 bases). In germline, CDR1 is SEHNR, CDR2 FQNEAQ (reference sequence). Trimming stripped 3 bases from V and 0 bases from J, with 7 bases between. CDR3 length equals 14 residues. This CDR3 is CASSFRASTDTQYF. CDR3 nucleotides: TGTGCCAGCAGCTTCAGGGCTAGCACAGATACGCAGTATTTT.

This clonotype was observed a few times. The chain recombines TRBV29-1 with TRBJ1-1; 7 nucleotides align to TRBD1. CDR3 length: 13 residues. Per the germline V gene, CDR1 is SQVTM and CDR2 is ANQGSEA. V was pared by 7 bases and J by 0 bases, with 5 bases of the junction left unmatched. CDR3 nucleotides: TGCAGCGCGGCAGGGGGAATGAACACTGAAGCTTTCTTT. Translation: CSAAGGMNTEAFF.

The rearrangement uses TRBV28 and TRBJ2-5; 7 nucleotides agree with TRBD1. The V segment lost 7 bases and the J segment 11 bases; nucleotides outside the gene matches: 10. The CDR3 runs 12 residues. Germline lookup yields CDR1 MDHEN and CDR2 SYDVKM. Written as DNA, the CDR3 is TGTGCCAGCAAGGGACAGACCCTCGGGCAGTACTTC. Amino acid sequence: CASKGQTLGQYF.